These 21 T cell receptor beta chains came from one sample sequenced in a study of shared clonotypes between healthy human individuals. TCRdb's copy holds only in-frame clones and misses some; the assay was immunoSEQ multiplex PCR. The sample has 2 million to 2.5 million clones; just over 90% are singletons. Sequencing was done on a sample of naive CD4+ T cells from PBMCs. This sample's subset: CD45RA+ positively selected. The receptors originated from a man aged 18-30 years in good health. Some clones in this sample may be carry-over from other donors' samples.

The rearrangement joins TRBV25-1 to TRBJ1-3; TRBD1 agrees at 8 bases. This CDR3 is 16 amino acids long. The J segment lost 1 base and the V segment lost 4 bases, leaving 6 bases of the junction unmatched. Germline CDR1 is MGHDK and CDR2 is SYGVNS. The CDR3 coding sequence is TGTGCCAGCAGTGCTTCGACAGGGGCATCTGGAAACACCATATATTTT. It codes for CASSASTGASGNTIYF.

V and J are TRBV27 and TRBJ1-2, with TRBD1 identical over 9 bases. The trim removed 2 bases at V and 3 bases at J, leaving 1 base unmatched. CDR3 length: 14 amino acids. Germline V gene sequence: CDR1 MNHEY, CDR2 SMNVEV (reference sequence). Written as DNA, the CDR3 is TGTGCCAGCAGTTTAAGGACAGGGGACTATGGCTACACCTTC. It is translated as CASSLRTGDYGYTF.

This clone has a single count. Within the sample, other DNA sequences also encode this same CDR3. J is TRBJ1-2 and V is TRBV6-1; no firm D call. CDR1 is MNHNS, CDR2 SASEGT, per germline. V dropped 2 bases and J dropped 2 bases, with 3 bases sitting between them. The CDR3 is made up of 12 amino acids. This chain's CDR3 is CASSESNYGYTF. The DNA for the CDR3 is TGTGCCAGCAGTGAATCAAACTATGGCTACACCTTC.

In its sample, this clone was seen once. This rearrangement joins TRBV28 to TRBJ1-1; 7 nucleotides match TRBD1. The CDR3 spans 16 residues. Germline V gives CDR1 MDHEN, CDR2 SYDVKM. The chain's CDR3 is CASPAPGQRLSTEAFF. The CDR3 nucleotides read TGTGCTTCACCTGCGCCGGGACAGAGGCTTTCCACTGAAGCTTTCTTT.

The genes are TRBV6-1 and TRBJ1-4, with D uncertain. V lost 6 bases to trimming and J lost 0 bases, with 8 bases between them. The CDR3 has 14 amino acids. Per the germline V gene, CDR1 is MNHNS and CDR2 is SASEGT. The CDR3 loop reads CASSEDATNEKLFF. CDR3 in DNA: TGTGCCAGCAGCGAGGATGCAACTAATGAAAAACTGTTTTTT.

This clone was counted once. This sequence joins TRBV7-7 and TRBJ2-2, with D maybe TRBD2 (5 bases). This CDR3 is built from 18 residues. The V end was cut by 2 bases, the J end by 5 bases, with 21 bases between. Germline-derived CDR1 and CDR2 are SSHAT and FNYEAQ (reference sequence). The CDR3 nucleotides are TGTGCCAGCAGCTTACTTGCGGGTCAGCCCCCGGGGACCGGGGAGCTGTTTTTT. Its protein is CASSLLAGQPPGTGELFF.

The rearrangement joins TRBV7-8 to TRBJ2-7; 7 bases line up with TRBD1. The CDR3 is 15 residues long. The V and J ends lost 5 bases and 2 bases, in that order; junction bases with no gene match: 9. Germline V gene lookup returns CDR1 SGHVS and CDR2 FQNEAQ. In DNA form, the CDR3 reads TGTGCCAGCAGCCCCGCCCGGGACAGAACCTACGAGCAGTACTTC. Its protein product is CASSPARDRTYEQYF. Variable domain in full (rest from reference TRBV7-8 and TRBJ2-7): GAGVSQSPRYKVAKRGQDVALRCDPISGHVSLFWYQQALGQGPEFLTYFQNEAQLDKSGLPSDRFFAERPEGSVSTLKIQRTQQEDSAVYLCASSPARDRTYEQYFGPGTRLTVT.

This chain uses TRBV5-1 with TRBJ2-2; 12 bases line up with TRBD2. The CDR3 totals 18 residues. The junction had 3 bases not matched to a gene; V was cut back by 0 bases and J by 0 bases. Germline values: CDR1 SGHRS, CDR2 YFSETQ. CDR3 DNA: TGCGCCAGCAGCTTGGGGAGGACTAGCGGGGCGAACACCGGGGAGCTGTTTTTT. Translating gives CASSLGRTSGANTGELFF.

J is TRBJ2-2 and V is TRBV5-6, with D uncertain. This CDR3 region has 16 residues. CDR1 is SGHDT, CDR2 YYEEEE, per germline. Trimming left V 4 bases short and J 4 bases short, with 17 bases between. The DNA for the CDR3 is TGTGCCAGCAGCAAACCACAAGGATGGATCACCGGGGAGCTGTTTTTT. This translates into CASSKPQGWITGELFF. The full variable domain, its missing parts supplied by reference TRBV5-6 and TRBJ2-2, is DAGVTQSPTHLIKTRGQQVTLRCSPKSGHDTVSWYQQALGQGPQFIFQYYEEEERQRGNFPDRFSGHQFPNYSSELNVNALLLGDSALYLCASSKPQGWITGELFFGEGSRLTVL.

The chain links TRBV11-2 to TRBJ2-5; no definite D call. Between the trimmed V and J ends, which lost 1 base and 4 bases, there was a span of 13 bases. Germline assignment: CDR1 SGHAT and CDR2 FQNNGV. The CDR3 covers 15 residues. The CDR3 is CASSLVNPPRETQYF. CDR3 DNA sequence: TGTGCCAGCAGCTTAGTAAACCCACCTCGAGAGACCCAGTACTTC.

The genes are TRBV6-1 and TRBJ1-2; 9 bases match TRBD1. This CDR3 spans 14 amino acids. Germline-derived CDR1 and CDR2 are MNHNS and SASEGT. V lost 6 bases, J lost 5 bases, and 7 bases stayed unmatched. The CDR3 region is CASRRDRGEYGYTF. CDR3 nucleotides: TGTGCCAGCAGGCGTGACAGGGGGGAGTATGGCTACACCTTC.

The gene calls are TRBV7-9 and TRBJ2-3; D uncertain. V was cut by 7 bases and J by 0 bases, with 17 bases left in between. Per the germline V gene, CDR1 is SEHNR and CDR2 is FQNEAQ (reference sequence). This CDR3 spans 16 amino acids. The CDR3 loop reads CASNLVGWPSTDTQYF. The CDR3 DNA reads TGTGCCAGCAACCTTGTCGGGTGGCCAAGCACAGATACGCAGTATTTT. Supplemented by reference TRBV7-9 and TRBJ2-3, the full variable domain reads DTGVSQNPRHKITKRGQNVTFRCDPISEHNRLYWYRQTLGQGPEFLTYFQNEAQLEKSRLLSDRFSAERPKGSFSTLEIQRTEQGDSAMYLCASNLVGWPSTDTQYFGPGTRLTVL.

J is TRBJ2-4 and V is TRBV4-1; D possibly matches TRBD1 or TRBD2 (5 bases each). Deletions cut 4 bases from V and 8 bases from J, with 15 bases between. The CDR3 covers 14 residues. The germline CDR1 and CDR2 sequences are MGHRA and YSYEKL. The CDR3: CASSLTGPGDIQYF. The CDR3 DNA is TGCGCCAGCAGCCTTACAGGCCCCGGGGACATTCAGTACTTC.

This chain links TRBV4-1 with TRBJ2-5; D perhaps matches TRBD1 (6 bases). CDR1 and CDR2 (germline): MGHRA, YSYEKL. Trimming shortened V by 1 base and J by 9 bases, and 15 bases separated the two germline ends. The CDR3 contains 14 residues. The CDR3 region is CASSQGGRGWAQYF. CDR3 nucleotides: TGCGCCAGCAGCCAAGGCGGCAGGGGCTGGGCCCAGTACTTC.

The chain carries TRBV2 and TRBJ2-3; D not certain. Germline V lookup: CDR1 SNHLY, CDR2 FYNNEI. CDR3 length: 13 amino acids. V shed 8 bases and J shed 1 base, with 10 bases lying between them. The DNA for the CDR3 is TGTGCCAGCCGCCGGGCTGGCACAGATACGCAGTATTTT. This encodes CASRRAGTDTQYF. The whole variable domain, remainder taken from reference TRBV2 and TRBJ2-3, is EPEVTQTPSHQVTQMGQEVILRCVPISNHLYFYWYRQILGQKVEFLVSFYNNEISEKSEIFDDQFSVERPDGSNFTLKIRSTKLEDSAMYFCASRRAGTDTQYFGPGTRLTVL.

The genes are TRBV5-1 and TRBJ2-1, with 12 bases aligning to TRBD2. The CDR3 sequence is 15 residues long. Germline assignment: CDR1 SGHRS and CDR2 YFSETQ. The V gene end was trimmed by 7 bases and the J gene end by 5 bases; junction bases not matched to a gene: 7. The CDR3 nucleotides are TGCGCCAGCGTGGCACTAGCGGGAGGAGACAATGAGCAGTTCTTC. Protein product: CASVALAGGDNEQFF. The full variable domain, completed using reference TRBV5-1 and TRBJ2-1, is KAGVTQTPRYLIKTRGQQVTLSCSPISGHRSVSWYQQTPGQGLQFLFEYFSETQRNKGNFPGRFSGRQFSNSRSEMNVSTLELGDSALYLCASVALAGGDNEQFFGPGTRLTVL.

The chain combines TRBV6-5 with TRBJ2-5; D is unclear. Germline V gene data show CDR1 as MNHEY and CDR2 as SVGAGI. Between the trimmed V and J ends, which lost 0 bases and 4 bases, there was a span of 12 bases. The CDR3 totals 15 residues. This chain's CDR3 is CASSYSKWRPETQYF. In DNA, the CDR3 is TGTGCCAGCAGTTACTCGAAATGGCGGCCAGAGACCCAGTACTTC.

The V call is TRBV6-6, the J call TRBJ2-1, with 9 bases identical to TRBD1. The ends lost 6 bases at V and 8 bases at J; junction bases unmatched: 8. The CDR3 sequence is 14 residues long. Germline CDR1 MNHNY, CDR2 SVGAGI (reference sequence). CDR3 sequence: CASRTTGGRDEQFF. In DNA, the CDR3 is TGTGCCAGCAGGACGACAGGGGGGAGGGATGAGCAGTTCTTC.

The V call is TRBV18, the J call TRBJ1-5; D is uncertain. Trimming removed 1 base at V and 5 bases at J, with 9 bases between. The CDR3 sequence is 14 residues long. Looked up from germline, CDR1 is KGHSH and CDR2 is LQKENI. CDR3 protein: CASSPLASDQPQHF. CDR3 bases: TGTGCCAGCTCACCACTGGCAAGCGATCAGCCCCAGCATTTT.

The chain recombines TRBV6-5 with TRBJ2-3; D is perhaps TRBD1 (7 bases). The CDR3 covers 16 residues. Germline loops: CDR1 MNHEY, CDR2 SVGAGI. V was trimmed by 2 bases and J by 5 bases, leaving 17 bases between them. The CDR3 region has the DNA TGTGCCAGCAGTTACGGTAGCGGACCAGGGGGAGATACGCAGTATTTT. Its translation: CASSYGSGPGGDTQYF.

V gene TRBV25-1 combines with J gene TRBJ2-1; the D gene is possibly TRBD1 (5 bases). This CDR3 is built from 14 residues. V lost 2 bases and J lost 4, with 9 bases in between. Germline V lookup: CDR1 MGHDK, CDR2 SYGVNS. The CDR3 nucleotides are TGTGCCAGCAGTGAAGCCGGACAATACAATGAGCAGTTCTTC. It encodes CASSEAGQYNEQFF.